The source of this T cell receptor (beta chain) is a study of cytomegalovirus exposure and HLA in healthy donors. Study summary: The roughly 110 validation repertoires were reported in a later analysis to have been generated on the same platform as the 666 first-cohort repertoires. General study findings and limits: The dataset shows that most TCR sequences were rare, while some public TCRs occurred in many donors. The study put 150 or so TCR beta chains on its list as cytomegalovirus-associated.

Concerning this clone itself: Its cognate antigen is unknown.

Profiling relied on immunoSEQ multiplex PCR, and the TCRdb table lists in-frame clones only, not all of them. The data hold about 83,000 clones, with about 96% observed a single time. J lost 7 bases, V lost 5 bases, and 8 bases had no gene match. The V gene's germline CDR1 is MNHEY and CDR2 SMNVEV (reference sequence). CDR3 length equals 15 residues. The specimen was PBMCs. The receptor was derived from a woman aged 18-29 years in good health and CMV-seronegative. The V and J genes are TRBV27 and TRBJ2-1, with 10 bases fitting TRBD2. The CDR3 DNA reads as TGTGCCAGCAGTAGCGGGAGGGCCTGGACTAATGAGCAGTTCTTC. Translated: CASSSGRAWTNEQFF.